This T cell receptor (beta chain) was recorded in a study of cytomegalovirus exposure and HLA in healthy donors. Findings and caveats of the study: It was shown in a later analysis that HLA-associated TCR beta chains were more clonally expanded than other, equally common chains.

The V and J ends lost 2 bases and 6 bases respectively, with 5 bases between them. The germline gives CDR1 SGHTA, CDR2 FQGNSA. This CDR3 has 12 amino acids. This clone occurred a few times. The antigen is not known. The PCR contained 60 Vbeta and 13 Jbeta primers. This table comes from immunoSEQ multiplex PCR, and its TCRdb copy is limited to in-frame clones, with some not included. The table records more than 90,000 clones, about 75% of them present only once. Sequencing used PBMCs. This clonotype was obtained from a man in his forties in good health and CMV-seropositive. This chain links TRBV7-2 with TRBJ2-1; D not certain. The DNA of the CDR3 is TGTGCCAGCAGCTTAACGCGCAATGAGCAGTTCTTC. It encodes CASSLTRNEQFF.